This TCR beta chain emerged from a study of blood T cell repertoires in COVID-19. Data came from immunoSEQ multiplex PCR; TCRdb stores just in-frame clones and leaves some out. Of fewer than 200,000 clones in the sample, 65% to 85% were seen once. V lost 5 bases, J lost 5 bases, and 6 bases stayed unmatched. There are 14 residues in the CDR3. Germline V lookup: CDR1 MNHNY, CDR2 SVGAGI (reference sequence). Cohorts were determined from participant-reported clinical history. The material sequenced was PBMCs or T cells enriched from blood (not recorded which). The receptor's source is a woman in her 50s in a cohort exposed to, infected with or recovered from COVID-19 (not recorded which). The V and J genes are TRBV6-6 and TRBJ2-5; 9 bases line up with TRBD1. CDR3 bases: TGTGCCAGCAGTCGATCGACAGGGGGGGAGACCCAGTACTTC. This codes for CASSRSTGGETQYF.